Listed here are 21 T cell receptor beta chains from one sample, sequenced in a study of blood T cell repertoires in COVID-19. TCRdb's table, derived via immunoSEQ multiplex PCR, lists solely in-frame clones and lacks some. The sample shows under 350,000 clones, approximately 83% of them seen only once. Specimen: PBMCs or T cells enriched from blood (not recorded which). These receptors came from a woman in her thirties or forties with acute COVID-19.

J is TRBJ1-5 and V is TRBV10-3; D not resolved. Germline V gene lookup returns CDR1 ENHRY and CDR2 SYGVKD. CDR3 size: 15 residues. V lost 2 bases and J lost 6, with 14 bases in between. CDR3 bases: TGTGCCATCAGTGAGACGAGGACGGCGGGTCAGCCCCAGCATTTT. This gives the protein CAISETRTAGQPQHF.

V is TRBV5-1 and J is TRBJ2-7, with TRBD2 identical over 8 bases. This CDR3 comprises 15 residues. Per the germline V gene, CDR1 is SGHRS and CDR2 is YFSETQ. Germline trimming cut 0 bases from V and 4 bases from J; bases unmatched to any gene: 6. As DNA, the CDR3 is TGCGCCAGCAGCTTGGACGGGGGGGCCCTGTACGAGCAGTACTTC. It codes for CASSLDGGALYEQYF.

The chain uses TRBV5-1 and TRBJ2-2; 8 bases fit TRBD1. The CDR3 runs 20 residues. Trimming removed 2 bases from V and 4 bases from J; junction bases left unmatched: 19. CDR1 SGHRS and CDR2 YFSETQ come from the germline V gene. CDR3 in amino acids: CASSFFPRTGSRLGTGELFF. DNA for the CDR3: TGCGCCAGCAGCTTTTTCCCTAGGACAGGGAGCCGTCTGGGCACCGGGGAGCTGTTTTTT.

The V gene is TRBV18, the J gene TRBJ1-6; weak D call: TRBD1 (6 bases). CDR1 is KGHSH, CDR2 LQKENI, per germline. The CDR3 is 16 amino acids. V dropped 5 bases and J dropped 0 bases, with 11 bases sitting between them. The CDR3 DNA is TGTGCCAGCTCATCAACAGGGAGCTCCTATAATTCACCCCTCCACTTT. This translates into CASSSTGSSYNSPLHF.

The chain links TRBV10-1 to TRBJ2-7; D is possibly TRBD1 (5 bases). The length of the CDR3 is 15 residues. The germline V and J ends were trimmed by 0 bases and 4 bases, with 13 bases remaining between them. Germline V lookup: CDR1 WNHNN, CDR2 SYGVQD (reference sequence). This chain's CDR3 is CASSESKRTSYEQYF. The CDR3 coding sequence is TGCGCCAGCAGTGAGTCGAAGAGGACATCGTACGAGCAGTACTTC.

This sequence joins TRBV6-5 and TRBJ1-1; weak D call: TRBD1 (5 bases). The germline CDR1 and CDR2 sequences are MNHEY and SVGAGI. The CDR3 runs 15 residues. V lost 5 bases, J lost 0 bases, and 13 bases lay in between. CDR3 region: CASSKWGWVNTEAFF. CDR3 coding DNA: TGTGCCAGCAGTAAATGGGGCTGGGTGAACACTGAAGCTTTCTTT.

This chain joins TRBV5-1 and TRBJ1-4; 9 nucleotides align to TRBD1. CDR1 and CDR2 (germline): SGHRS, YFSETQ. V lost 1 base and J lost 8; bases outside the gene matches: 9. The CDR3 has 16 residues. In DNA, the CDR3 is TGCGCCAGCAGCTTGAATCCGGGACAGGGCAGGGAAAAACTGTTTTTT. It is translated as CASSLNPGQGREKLFF.

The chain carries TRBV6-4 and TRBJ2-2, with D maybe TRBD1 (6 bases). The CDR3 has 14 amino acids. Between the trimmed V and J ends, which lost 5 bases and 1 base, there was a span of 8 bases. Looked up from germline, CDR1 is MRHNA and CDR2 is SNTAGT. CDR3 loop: CASSRGRNTGELFF. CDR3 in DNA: TGTGCCAGCAGTAGGGGGAGGAACACCGGGGAGCTGTTTTTT.

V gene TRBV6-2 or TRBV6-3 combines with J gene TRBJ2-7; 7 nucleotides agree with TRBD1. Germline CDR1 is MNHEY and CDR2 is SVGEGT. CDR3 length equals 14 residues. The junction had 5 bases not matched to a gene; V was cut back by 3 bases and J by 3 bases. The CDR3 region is CASSYRTGLYEQYF. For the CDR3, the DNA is TGTGCCAGCAGTTATAGGACAGGTCTCTACGAGCAGTACTTC.

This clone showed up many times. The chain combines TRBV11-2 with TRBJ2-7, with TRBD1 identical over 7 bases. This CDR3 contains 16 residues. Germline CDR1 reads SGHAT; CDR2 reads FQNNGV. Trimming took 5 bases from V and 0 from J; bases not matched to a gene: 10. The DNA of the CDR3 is TGTGCCAGCAGCCCCTGGACAGGCGCCAGCTCCTACGAGCAGTACTTC. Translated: CASSPWTGASSYEQYF.

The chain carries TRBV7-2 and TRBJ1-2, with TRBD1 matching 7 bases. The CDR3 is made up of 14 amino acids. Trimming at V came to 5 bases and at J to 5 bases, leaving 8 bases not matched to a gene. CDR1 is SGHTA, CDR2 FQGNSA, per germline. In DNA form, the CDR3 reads TGTGCCAGCAGCAAATGGGACAGCGAGTATGGCTACACCTTC. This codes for CASSKWDSEYGYTF.

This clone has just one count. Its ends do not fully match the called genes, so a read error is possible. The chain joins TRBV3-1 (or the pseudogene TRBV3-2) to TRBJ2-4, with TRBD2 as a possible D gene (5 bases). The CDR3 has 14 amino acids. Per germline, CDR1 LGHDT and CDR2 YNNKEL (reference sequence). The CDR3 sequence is CASSLALAQNIQYF. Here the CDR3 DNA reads TGTGCCAGCAGCTTGGCGCTAGCCCAAAACATTCAGTACTTC.

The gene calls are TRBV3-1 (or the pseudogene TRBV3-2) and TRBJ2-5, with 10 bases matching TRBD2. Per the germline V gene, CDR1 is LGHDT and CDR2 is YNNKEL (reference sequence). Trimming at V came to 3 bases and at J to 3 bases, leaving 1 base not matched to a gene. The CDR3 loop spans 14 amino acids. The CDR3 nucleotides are TGTGCCAGCAGCCAGAGCGGGGGGGAAGAGACCCAGTACTTC. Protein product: CASSQSGGEETQYF.

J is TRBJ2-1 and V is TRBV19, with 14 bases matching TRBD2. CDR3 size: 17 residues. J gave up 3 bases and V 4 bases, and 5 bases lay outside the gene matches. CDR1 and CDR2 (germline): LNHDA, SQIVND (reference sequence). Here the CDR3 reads CASSTGLAGVSYNEQFF. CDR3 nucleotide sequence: TGTGCCAGTAGTACGGGACTAGCGGGGGTTAGCTACAATGAGCAGTTCTTC.

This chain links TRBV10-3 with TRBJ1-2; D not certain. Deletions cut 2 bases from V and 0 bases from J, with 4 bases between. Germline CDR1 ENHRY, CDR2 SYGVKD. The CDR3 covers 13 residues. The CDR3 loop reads CAISEGPNYGYTF. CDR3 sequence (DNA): TGTGCCATCAGTGAGGGGCCTAACTATGGCTACACCTTC.

The DNA of the CDR3 is TGTGCCAGCAGCCAAGTCGGGAATGAAAAACTGTTTTTT. Protein product: CASSQVGNEKLFF. The gene calls are TRBV4-2 and TRBJ1-4; D remains unclear. The germline V gene has CDR1 LGHNA and CDR2 YNFKEQ. The CDR3 covers 13 residues. The ends were cut back, 1 base at V and 5 bases at J, with 5 bases in the middle.

The CDR3 coding sequence is TGTGCCAGTAGAGAGGTGACAGGTCGACTAGCCAAAAACATTCAGTACTTC. Translated, it gives CASREVTGRLAKNIQYF. The chain carries TRBV19 and TRBJ2-4; D perhaps matches TRBD1 (6 bases). Trimming stripped 6 bases from V and 0 bases from J, with 18 bases between. The CDR3 sequence is 17 residues long. Looked up from germline, CDR1 is LNHDA and CDR2 is SQIVND (reference sequence).

The CDR3 DNA reads as TGCGCCAGCAGCTGGGCGAATAACTATGGCTACACCTTC. As protein: CASSWANNYGYTF. The genes are TRBV5-1 and TRBJ1-2; D gene uncertain. The ends were cut back, 3 bases at V and 1 base at J, with 7 bases in the middle. The CDR3 extends over 13 amino acids. Germline V lookup: CDR1 SGHRS, CDR2 YFSETQ.

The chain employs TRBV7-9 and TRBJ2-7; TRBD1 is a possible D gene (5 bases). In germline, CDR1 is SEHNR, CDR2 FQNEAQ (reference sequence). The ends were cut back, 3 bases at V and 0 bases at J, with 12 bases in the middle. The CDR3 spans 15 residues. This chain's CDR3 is CASSFGQGFSYEQYF. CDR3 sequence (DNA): TGTGCCAGCAGCTTCGGACAAGGCTTCTCCTACGAGCAGTACTTC.

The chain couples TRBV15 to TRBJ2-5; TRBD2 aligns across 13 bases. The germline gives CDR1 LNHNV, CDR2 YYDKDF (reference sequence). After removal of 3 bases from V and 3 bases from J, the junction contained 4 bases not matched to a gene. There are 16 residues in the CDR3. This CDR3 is CATSRGLAGSEETQYF. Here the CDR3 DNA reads TGTGCCACCAGCAGGGGACTAGCGGGAAGTGAAGAGACCCAGTACTTC.

The CDR3 is CASSLGSGNEKLFF. In nucleotides, the CDR3 is TGTGCCAGCAGCTTAGGCTCCGGGAATGAAAAACTGTTTTTT. The chain carries TRBV7-8 and TRBJ1-4, with unresolved D. The CDR3 length is 14 residues. Trimming pared 1 base from V and 5 bases from J, leaving 8 bases between. In germline, CDR1 is SGHVS, CDR2 FQNEAQ.